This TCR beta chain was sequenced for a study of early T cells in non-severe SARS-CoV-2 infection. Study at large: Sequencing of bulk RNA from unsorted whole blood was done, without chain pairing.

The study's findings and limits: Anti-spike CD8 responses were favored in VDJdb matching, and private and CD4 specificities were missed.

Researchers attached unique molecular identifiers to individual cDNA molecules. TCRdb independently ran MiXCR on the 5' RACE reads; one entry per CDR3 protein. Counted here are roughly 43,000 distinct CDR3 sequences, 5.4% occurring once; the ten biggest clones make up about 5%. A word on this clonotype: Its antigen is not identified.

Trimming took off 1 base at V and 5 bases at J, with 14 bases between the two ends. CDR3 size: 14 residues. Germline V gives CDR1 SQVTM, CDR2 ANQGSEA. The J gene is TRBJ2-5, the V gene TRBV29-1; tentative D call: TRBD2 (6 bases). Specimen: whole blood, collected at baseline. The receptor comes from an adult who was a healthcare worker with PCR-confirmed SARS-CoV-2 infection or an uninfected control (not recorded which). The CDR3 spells CSVEGRGGFETQYF. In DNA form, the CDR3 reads TGCAGCGTTGAAGGGCGGGGAGGTTTTGAGACCCAGTACTTC.